The rows below give T cell receptor beta chains drawn from one sample of a study of Ad26.COV2.S vaccination and SARS-CoV-2 variants. The protocol was immunoSEQ multiplex PCR, while the TCRdb copy is restricted to in-frame clones and leaves out a portion. The data hold hundreds of thousands of clones, with around 87% observed a single time. The starting material was peripheral blood, obtained in a trial of Ad26.COV2.S vaccine versus placebo. These receptors came from a person between 18 and 59 years old who received the Ad26.COV2.S COVID-19 vaccine or a placebo. The CDR3 runs from the conserved cysteine through the conserved F or W.

TRBV6-2/TRBV6-3	CASSRGTGEGGNQPQHF
TRBV6-1	CASSGQFVAPSENYEQYF
TRBV7-3	CASSPSSATGELFF
TRBV5-4	CASSLTVTSYEQYF
TRBV7-7	CASSKGLAGIQETQYF
TRBV30	CAWSVDLRETQYF
TRBV4-1	CASSPQNSNQPQHF
TRBV2	CASNTQGFSTDTQYF
TRBV30	CAWSGTLKNIQYF
TRBV11-2	CASSSGQSSGNTIYF
TRBV30	CAWETGTGEIRGYTF
TRBV3-1/TRBV3-2	CASSQGRGLFKLFF
TRBV5-6	CASSLTGTGVDEQYF
TRBV6-6	CASSDGRSGEKLFF
TRBV2	CASSRETQYF
TRBV7-2	CASSLVAGGTGELFF
TRBV7-2	CASSLGGLAGGGQETQYF
TRBV29-1	CSVRGLDYGYTF
TRBV4-3	CASSQDLASGDETQYF
TRBV6-6	CATFHLDRAAFF
TRBV5-1	CASSRTPSGEKLFF
TRBV6-1	CASSEEVGRNGYTF
TRBV24-1	CATSDEAGLGEETQYF
TRBV4-1	CASSLDFSSYNEQFF
TRBV6-4	CASSDAEKNTGELFF
TRBV19	CASRRSGSNQPQHF
TRBV27	CASSSDHRTGQGEQFF
TRBV30	CAWSVQGTDGYTF
TRBV5-1	CASSHLQGAVEQYF
TRBV6-5	CASKTGGALTGELFF
TRBV4-1	CASSLDPPGQGAGNEKLFF
TRBV28	CASTPESGSSYMGELFF
TRBV7-9	CASSLSYEQYF
TRBV19	CASSLGQQETQYF
TRBV24-1	CATSDRRNTDTQYF
TRBV18	CASSPRIEGNGYTF
TRBV28	CASSLRGRGRAEAFF
TRBV5-6	CASSDQGWGYGYTF